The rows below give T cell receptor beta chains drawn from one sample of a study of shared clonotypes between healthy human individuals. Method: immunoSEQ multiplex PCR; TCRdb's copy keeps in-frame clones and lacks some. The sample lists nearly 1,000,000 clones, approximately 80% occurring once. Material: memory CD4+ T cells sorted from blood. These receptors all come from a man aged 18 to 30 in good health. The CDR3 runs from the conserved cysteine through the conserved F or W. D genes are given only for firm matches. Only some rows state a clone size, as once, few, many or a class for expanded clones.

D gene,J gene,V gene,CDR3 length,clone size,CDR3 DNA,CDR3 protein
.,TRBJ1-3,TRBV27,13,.,TGTGCCAGCAGTTTATTGGGTTCTGGCACCATATATTTT,CASSLLGSGTIYF
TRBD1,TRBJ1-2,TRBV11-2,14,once,TGTGCCAGCAGCCCAGGACAGGGGGACTATGGCTACACCTTC,CASSPGQGDYGYTF
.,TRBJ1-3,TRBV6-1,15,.,TGTGCCAGCAGACTCCAGGGTGCCCCTGGAAACACCATATATTTT,CASRLQGAPGNTIYF
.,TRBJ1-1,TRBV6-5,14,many,TGTGCCAGCAGTTACGGGGGGTCGAACACTGAAGCTTTCTTT,CASSYGGSNTEAFF
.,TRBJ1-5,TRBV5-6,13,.,TGTGCCAGCAGCTGGAGGGCTTATCAGCCCCAGCATTTT,CASSWRAYQPQHF
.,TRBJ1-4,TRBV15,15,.,TGTGCCACCAGCAGAGTCCTCGGACTGAGTGAAAAACTGTTTTTT,CATSRVLGLSEKLFF
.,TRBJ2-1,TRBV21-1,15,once,TGTGCCAGCAGTAATACGGGAGGGCCCAGAATGGAGCAGTTCTTC,CASSNTGGPRMEQFF
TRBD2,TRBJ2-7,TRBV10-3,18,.,TGTGCCATCAGTGAGTCCCGGGGGCTGACTAGCGGGGGAAGCGAGCAGTACTTC,CAISESRGLTSGGSEQYF
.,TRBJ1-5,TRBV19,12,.,TGTGCCAGTAATGGAAGGGCTCAGCCCCAGCATTTT,CASNGRAQPQHF
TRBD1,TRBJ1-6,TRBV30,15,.,TGTGCCTGGAACCAACCGACAGGGAGTAATTCACCCCTCCACTTT,CAWNQPTGSNSPLHF
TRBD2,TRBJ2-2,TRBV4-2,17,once,TGTGCCAGCAGCCAAGATGTGAGCGGGGGGGCCCCCGGGGAGCTGTTTTTT,CASSQDVSGGAPGELFF
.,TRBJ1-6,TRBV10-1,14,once,TGCGCCAGCAGTGAAATGGGGTATAATTCACCCCTCCACTTT,CASSEMGYNSPLHF
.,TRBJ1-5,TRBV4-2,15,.,TGTGCCAGCAGCCAAGACGGGTTTAGCAATCAGCCCCAGCATTTT,CASSQDGFSNQPQHF
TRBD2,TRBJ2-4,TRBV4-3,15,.,TGCGCCAGCACCCCATACTGGGGGGGGGTAAACATTCAGTACTTC,CASTPYWGGVNIQYF
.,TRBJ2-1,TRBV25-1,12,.,TGTGCCAGCAGAGGATCCTACAATGAGCAGTTCTTC,CASRGSYNEQFF
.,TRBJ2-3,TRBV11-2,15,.,TGTGCCAGCAGCTTAGATCAGGGGAGCACAGATACGCAGTATTTT,CASSLDQGSTDTQYF
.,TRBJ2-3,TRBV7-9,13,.,TGTGCCAGCAGCTTTCGACAGTCAGATACGCAGTATTTT,CASSFRQSDTQYF
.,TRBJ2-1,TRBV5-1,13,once,TGCGCCAGCAGCTTGGGAGGGTATGATGAGCAGTTCTTC,CASSLGGYDEQFF
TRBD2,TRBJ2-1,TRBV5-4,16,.,TGTGCCAGCAGCTGGGGTGGGACTAGCGGGGGCTATGAGCAGTTCTTC,CASSWGGTSGGYEQFF
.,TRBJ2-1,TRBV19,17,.,TGTGCCAGTAGTACTAGGAAGATCACAGGTATTCGAAATGAGCAGTTCTTC,CASSTRKITGIRNEQFF
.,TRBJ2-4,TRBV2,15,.,TGTGCCAGCAGTCGATCGACCTTAGCCAAAAACATTCAGTACTTC,CASSRSTLAKNIQYF
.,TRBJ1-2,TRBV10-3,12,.,TGTGCCATCAGTGAGTCGGGTTATGGCTACACCTTC,CAISESGYGYTF
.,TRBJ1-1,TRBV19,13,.,TGTGCCAGTAGCCCCCAACGGAACACTGAAGCTTTCTTT,CASSPQRNTEAFF
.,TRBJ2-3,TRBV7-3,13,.,TGTGCCAGCAGCTTATCTCCTCTAGATACGCAGTATTTT,CASSLSPLDTQYF